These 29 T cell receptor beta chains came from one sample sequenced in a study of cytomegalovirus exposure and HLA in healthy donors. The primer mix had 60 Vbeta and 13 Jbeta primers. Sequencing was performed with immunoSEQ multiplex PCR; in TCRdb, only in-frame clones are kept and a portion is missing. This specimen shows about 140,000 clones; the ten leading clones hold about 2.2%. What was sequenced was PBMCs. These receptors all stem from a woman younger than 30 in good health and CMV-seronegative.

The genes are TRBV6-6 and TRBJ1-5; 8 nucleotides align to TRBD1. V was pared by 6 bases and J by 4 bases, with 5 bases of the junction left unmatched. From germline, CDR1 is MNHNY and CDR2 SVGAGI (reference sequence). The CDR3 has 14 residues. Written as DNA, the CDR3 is TGTGCCAGCAGAGGACAGGGTTGGAATCAGCCCCAGCATTTT. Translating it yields CASRGQGWNQPQHF.

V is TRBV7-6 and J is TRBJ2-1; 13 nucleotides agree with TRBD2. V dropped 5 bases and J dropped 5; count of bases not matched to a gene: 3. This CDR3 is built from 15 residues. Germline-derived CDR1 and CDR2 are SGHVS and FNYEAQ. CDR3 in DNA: TGTGCCAGCAGCCGCGGGACTAGCGGGAACAATGAGCAGTTCTTC. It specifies CASSRGTSGNNEQFF.

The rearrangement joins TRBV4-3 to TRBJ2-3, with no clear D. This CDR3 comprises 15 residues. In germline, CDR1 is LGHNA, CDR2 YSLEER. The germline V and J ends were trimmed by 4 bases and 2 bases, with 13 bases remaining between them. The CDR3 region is CASSPRSADTDTQYF. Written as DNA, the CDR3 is TGCGCCAGCAGCCCCCGGTCGGCGGACACAGATACGCAGTATTTT.

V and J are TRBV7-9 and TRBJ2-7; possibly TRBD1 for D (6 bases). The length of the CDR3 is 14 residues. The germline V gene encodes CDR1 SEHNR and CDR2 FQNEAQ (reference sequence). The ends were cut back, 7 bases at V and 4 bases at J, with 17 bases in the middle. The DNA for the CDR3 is TGTGCCAGCACCTCGTCCGGGACATCATACGAGCAGTACTTC. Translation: CASTSSGTSYEQYF.

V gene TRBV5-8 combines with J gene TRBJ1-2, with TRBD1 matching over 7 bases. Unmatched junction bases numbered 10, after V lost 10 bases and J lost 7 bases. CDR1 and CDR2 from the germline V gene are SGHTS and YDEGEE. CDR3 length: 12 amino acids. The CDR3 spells CALDDRARGYTF. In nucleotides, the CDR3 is TGTGCCTTAGACGACAGGGCGCGTGGCTACACCTTC.

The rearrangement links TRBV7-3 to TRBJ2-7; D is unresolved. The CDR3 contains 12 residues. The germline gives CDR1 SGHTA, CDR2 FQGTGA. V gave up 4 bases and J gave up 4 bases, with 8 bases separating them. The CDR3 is CASSYDTYEQYV. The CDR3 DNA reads TGTGCCAGCAGCTACGACACATACGAGCAGTACGTC.

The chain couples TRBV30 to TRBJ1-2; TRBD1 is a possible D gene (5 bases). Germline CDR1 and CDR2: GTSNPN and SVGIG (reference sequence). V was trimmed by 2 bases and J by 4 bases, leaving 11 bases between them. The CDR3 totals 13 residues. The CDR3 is CAWSPVRAYGYTF. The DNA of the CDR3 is TGTGCCTGGAGTCCCGTCAGGGCCTATGGCTACACCTTC.

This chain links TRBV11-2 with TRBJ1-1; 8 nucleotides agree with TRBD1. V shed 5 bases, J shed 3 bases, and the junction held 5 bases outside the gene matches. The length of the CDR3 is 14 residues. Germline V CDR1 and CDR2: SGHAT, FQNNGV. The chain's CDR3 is CASSLRTGHTEAFF. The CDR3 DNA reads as TGTGCCAGCAGCCTACGGACAGGGCACACTGAAGCTTTCTTT.

The CDR3 here is CASSDGGSAYEQYF. The CDR3 DNA reads TGCGCCAGCAGTGACGGCGGGAGCGCCTACGAGCAGTACTTC. The chain joins TRBV10-1 to TRBJ2-7, with 7 bases aligning to TRBD2. J lost 2 bases, V lost 3 bases, and 4 bases had no gene match. The germline gives CDR1 WNHNN, CDR2 SYGVQD (reference sequence). CDR3 length: 14 amino acids.

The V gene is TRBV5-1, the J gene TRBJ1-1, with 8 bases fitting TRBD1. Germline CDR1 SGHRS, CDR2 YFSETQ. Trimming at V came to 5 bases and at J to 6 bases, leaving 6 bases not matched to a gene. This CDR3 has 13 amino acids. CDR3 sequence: CASRDREAAEAFF. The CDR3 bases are TGCGCCAGCAGGGACAGGGAGGCTGCTGAAGCTTTCTTT.

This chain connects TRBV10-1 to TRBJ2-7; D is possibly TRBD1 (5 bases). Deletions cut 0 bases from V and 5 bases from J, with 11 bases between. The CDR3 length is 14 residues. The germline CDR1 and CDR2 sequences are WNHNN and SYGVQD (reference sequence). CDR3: CASSESETVDEQYF. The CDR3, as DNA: TGCGCCAGCAGTGAGTCAGAGACAGTTGACGAGCAGTACTTC.

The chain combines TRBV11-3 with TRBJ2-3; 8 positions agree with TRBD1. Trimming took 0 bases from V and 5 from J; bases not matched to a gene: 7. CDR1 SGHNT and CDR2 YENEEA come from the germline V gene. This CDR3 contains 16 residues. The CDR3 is CASSLDSGQGIDTQYF. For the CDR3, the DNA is TGTGCCAGCAGCTTAGATTCTGGACAGGGCATAGATACGCAGTATTTT.

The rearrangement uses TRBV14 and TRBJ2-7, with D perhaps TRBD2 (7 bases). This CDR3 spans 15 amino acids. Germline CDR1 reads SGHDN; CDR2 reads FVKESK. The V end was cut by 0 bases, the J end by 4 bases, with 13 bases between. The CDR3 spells CASSQEGGARYEQYF. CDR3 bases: TGTGCCAGCAGCCAAGAGGGGGGGGCTCGGTACGAGCAGTACTTC.

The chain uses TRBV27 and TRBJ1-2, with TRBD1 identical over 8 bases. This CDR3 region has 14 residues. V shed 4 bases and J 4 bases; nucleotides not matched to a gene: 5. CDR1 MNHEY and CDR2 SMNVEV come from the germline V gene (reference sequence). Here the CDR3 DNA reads TGTGCCAGCAGTTCAGGACAGGGAAGCTATGGCTACACCTTC. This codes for CASSSGQGSYGYTF.

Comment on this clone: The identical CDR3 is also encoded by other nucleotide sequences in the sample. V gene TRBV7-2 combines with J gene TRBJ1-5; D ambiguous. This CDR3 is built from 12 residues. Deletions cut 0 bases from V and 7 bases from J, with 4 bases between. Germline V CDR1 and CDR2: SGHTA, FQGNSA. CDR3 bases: TGTGCCAGCAGCTTAGCGGGCCAGCCCCAGCATTTT. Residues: CASSLAGQPQHF.

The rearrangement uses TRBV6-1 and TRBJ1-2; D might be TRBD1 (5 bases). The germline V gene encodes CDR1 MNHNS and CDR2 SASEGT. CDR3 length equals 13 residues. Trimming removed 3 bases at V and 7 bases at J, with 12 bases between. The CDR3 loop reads CASSDQGRSGYTF. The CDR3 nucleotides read TGTGCCAGCAGTGATCAGGGTAGGAGTGGCTACACCTTC.

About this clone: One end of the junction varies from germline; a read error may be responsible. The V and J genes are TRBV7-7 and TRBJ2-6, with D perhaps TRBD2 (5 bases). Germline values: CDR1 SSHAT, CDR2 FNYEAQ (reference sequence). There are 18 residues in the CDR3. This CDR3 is CASSPLRGLISGANVLTF. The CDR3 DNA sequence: TGTGCTAGCAGCCCTCTCCGAGGGCTCATCTCTGGGGCCAACGTCCTGACTTTC.

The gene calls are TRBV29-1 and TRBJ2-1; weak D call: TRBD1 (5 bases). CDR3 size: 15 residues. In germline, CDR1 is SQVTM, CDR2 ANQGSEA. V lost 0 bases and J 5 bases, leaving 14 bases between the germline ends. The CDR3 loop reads CSVEDPRARDNEQFF. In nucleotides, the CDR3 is TGCAGCGTTGAAGATCCCAGGGCTAGGGACAATGAGCAGTTCTTC.

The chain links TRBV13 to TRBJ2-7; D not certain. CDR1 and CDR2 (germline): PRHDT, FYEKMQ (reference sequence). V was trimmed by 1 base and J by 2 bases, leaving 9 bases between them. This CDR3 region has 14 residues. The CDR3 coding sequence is TGTGCCAGCAGCTTAGTCCCGGGTGCCTACGAGCAGTACGTC. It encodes CASSLVPGAYEQYV.

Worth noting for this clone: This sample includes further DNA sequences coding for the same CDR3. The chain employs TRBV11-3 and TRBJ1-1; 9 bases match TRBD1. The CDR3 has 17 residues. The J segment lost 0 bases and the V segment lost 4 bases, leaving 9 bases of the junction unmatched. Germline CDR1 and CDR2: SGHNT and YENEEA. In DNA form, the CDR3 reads TGTGCCAGCAGCTCCCGGGGGACAGGGTACATGAACACTGAAGCTTTCTTT. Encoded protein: CASSSRGTGYMNTEAFF.

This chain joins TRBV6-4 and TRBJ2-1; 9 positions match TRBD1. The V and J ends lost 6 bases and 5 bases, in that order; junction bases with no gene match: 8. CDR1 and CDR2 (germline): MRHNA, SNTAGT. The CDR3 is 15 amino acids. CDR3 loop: CASSAGQGIHNEQFF. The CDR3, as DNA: TGTGCCAGCAGCGCGGGACAGGGAATCCACAATGAGCAGTTCTTC.

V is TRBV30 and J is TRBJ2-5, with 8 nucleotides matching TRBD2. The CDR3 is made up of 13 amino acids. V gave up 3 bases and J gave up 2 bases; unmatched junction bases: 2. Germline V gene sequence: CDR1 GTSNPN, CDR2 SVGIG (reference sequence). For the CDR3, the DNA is TGTGCCTGGAGGCCGGGAGGGCAAGAGACCCAGTACTTC. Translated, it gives CAWRPGGQETQYF.

The CDR3 is CAWRGLAGGEQYV. CDR3 bases: TGTGCCTGGAGGGGACTAGCGGGAGGTGAGCAGTACGTC. The chain couples TRBV30 to TRBJ2-7, with 15 bases that match TRBD2. Unmatched junction bases numbered 1, after V lost 3 bases and J lost 7 bases. Germline V CDR1 and CDR2: GTSNPN, SVGIG (reference sequence). The CDR3 is made up of 13 amino acids.

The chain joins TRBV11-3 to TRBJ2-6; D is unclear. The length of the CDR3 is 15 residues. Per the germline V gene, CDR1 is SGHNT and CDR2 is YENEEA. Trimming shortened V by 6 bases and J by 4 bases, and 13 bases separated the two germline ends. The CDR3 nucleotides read TGTGCCAGCAGTCGCGTGGTCGGGGGGGCCAACGTCCTGACTTTC. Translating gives CASSRVVGGANVLTF.

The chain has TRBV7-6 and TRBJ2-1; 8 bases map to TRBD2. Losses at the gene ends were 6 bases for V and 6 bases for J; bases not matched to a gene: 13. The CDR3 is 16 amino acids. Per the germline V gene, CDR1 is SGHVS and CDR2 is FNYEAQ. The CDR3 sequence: CASSTPGLVGVNEQFF. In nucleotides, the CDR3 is TGTGCCAGCAGTACACCGGGACTAGTGGGGGTCAATGAGCAGTTCTTC.

CDR3 sequence: CASSSQVLEATQYF. DNA for the CDR3: TGTGCCAGCAGCTCTCAGGTGTTAGAAGCTACGCAGTATTTT. V usage is TRBV11-2 and J usage is TRBJ2-3; D remains unclear. Trimming cost V 4 bases and J 8 bases, with 16 bases left between them. Per the germline V gene, CDR1 is SGHAT and CDR2 is FQNNGV. The CDR3 runs to 14 residues.

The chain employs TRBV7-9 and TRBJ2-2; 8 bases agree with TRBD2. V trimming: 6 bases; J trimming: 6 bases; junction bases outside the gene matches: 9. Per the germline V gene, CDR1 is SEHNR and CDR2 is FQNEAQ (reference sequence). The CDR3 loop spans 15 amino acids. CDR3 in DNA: TGTGCCAGCAGTAGGAATAGCGGGACGGCCGGGGAGCTGTTTTTT. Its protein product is CASSRNSGTAGELFF.

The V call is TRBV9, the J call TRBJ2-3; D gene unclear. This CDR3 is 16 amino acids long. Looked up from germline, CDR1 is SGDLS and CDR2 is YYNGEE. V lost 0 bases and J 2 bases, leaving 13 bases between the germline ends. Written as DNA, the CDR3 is TGTGCCAGCAGCGTAGTCGAGCGCCCCAACACAGATACGCAGTATTTT. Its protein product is CASSVVERPNTDTQYF.

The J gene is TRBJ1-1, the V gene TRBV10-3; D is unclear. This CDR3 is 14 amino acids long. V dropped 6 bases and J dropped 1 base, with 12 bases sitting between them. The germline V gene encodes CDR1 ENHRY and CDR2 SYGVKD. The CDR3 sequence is CAISPQAKNTEAFF. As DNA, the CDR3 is TGTGCCATCAGCCCCCAGGCTAAGAACACTGAAGCTTTCTTT.